These 16 T cell receptor beta chains share one sample of origin, sequenced in a study of blood T cell repertoires in COVID-19 (dated by TCRdb to 2020 to 2021). Library preparation employed the immunoSEQ multiplex PCR assay. TCRdb carries this immuneACCESS record with in-frame sequences only. Its versions omit some clonotypes, under half of them owing to an unresolved V gene in the studies checked, with the rest unexplained. This sample gives roughly 200,000 clones in total; about 86% of them show up just once. Of the sample, approximately 4.8% falls within the top ten clones. The specimen was peripheral blood. These TCRs come from a man aged 50-59 years with active or convalescent COVID-19.

This chain connects TRBV28 to TRBJ1-4, with D possibly being TRBD1 (5 bases). V lost 6 bases and J 8 bases, leaving 10 bases between the germline ends. This CDR3 spans 12 amino acids. From germline, CDR1 is MDHEN and CDR2 SYDVKM. The CDR3 loop reads CASRTAGEKLFF. In DNA, the CDR3 is TGTGCCAGCAGGACAGCCGGGGAAAAACTGTTTTTT.

The chain links TRBV19 to TRBJ2-3; a possible D gene is TRBD2 (5 bases). Trimming cost V 6 bases and J 0 bases, with 7 bases left between them. The CDR3 is made up of 13 amino acids. In germline, CDR1 is LNHDA, CDR2 SQIVND (reference sequence). CDR3 DNA: TGTGCCAGTAGCGGGGTGAGCACAGATACGCAGTATTTT. Its protein is CASSGVSTDTQYF.

This rearrangement joins TRBV9 to TRBJ2-5; 12 nucleotides agree with TRBD2. The length of the CDR3 is 16 residues. Germline values: CDR1 SGDLS, CDR2 YYNGEE. The junction had 9 bases not matched to a gene; V was cut back by 5 bases and J by 4 bases. The CDR3 loop is CASSASSGGAGETQYF. In nucleotides, the CDR3 is TGTGCCAGCAGTGCCTCTAGCGGGGGGGCCGGAGAGACCCAGTACTTC.

The genes are TRBV5-4 and TRBJ2-3, with TRBD2 as a possible D gene (6 bases). The ends were cut back, 4 bases at V and 2 bases at J, with 14 bases in the middle. CDR1 and CDR2 from the germline V gene are SGHNT and YYREEE (reference sequence). The CDR3 length is 15 residues. CDR3: CASSPVGRDTDTQYF. The CDR3 coding sequence is TGTGCCAGCAGCCCCGTCGGGCGGGACACAGATACGCAGTATTTT.

V is TRBV5-5 and J is TRBJ1-3, with unresolved D. Germline assignment: CDR1 SGHKS and CDR2 YYEKEE (reference sequence). The CDR3 runs 13 residues. Deletions cut 1 base from V and 8 bases from J, with 10 bases between. DNA for the CDR3: TGTGCCAGCAGCTTGTACACCGAGGACACCATATATTTT. Translated: CASSLYTEDTIYF. Variable domain in full (rest from reference TRBV5-5 and TRBJ1-3): DAGVTQSPTHLIKTRGQQVTLRCSPISGHKSVSWYQQVLGQGPQFIFQYYEKEERGRGNFPDRFSARQFPNYSSELNVNALLLGDSALYLCASSLYTEDTIYFGEGSWLTVV.

This clone was counted ten times or more. The chain is built from TRBV30 and TRBJ1-5; TRBD1 might be the D (6 bases). Germline lookup yields CDR1 GTSNPN and CDR2 SVGIG (reference sequence). This CDR3 spans 15 amino acids. With 0 bases removed from V and 4 bases from J, the gap between germline ends came to 13 bases. The CDR3 coding sequence is TGTGCCTGGAGTGTACCAGGTCAGGGGAATCAGCCCCAGCATTTT. Translating it yields CAWSVPGQGNQPQHF.

Regarding this clone: Other nucleotide sequences from this sample produce the same CDR3. The V call is TRBV5-1, the J call TRBJ2-2, with TRBD1 matching 8 bases. Germline lookup yields CDR1 SGHRS and CDR2 YFSETQ. The CDR3 spans 15 residues. Germline trimming cut 0 bases from V and 5 bases from J; bases unmatched to any gene: 3. CDR3 loop: CASSLEQGATGELFF. CDR3 DNA: TGCGCCAGCAGCTTGGAGCAGGGGGCTACCGGGGAGCTGTTTTTT.

The V gene is TRBV2, the J gene TRBJ1-2, with TRBD1 identical over 8 bases. V lost 4 bases and J lost 8; bases outside the gene matches: 6. Germline assignment: CDR1 SNHLY and CDR2 FYNNEI. This CDR3 has 13 residues. Here the CDR3 DNA reads TGTGCCAGCAGTGCCTGGGGACAGGCAGGCTACACCTTC. This translates into CASSAWGQAGYTF. Supplemented by reference TRBV2 and TRBJ1-2, the full variable domain reads EPEVTQTPSHQVTQMGQEVILRCVPISNHLYFYWYRQILGQKVEFLVSFYNNEISEKSEIFDDQFSVERPDGSNFTLKIRSTKLEDSAMYFCASSAWGQAGYTFGSGTRLTVV.

This clone turned up a few times. This chain uses TRBV6-4 with TRBJ2-7; 9 positions match TRBD1. The CDR3 runs to 16 residues. The germline gives CDR1 MRHNA, CDR2 SNTAGT. V dropped 5 bases and J dropped 3; count of bases not matched to a gene: 11. CDR3 bases: TGTGCCAGCAGTCGCCCCACCAGGACAGGGGTCTACGAGCAGTACTTC. It codes for CASSRPTRTGVYEQYF.

This rearrangement joins TRBV19 to TRBJ1-2; no reliable D call. Germline loops: CDR1 LNHDA, CDR2 SQIVND (reference sequence). Trimming stripped 3 bases from V and 1 base from J, with 9 bases between. The CDR3 is 14 residues long. CDR3 bases: TGTGCCAGTAGTATGCGGCAGCTTAACTATGGCTACACCTTC. Protein: CASSMRQLNYGYTF. The full variable domain, with the rest looked up from reference TRBV19 and TRBJ1-2, is DGGITQSPKYLFRKEGQNVTLSCEQNLNHDAMYWYRQDPGQGLRLIYYSQIVNDFQKGDIAEGYSVSREKKESFPLTVTSAQKNPTAFYLCASSMRQLNYGYTFGSGTRLTVV.

The chain combines TRBV7-2 with TRBJ1-2, with 7 bases lining up with TRBD1. V trimming: 5 bases; J trimming: 2 bases; junction bases outside the gene matches: 8. The CDR3 is made up of 15 amino acids. Per germline, CDR1 SGHTA and CDR2 FQGNSA. CDR3 DNA: TGTGCCAGCAGCCCCAGAGGGGGCGCCAACTATGGCTACACCTTC. It encodes CASSPRGGANYGYTF.

This chain connects TRBV6-5 to TRBJ1-6; D gene ambiguous. The CDR3 is 15 residues long. Per germline, CDR1 MNHEY and CDR2 SVGAGI. Trimming removed 2 bases at V and 5 bases at J, with 10 bases between. DNA for the CDR3: TGTGCCAGCAGTTACCGTCGGGTCGATAATTCACCCCTCCACTTT. Translated, it gives CASSYRRVDNSPLHF.

The J gene is TRBJ2-7, the V gene TRBV24-1; 11 bases align to TRBD1. This CDR3 contains 15 residues. The trim removed 5 bases at V and 6 bases at J, leaving 8 bases unmatched. Germline CDR1 KGHDR, CDR2 SFDVKD. The CDR3 spells CATSGLGQGVGEQYF. In nucleotides, the CDR3 is TGTGCCACCAGTGGCCTGGGACAGGGGGTGGGCGAGCAGTACTTC.

The V gene is TRBV27, the J gene TRBJ2-5; TRBD1 matches at 9 bases. This CDR3 contains 18 residues. Germline CDR1 and CDR2: MNHEY and SMNVEV (reference sequence). Trimming cost V 6 bases and J 5 bases; bases outside gene matches: 19. The CDR3 region is CASRALGGTGLFQETQYF. In DNA form, the CDR3 reads TGTGCCAGCAGGGCACTAGGGGGGACAGGGCTTTTTCAGGAGACCCAGTACTTC.

This chain joins TRBV12-3 or TRBV12-4 and TRBJ1-3; unclear D gene. This CDR3 region has 12 residues. Trimming removed 10 bases from V and 8 bases from J, with 15 bases in between. This CDR3 is CANRVLADTIYF. In nucleotides, the CDR3 is TGTGCCAACCGGGTCTTAGCGGACACCATATATTTT.

This clone was seen once. This rearrangement joins TRBV29-1 to TRBJ2-2; no firm D call. The ends were cut back, 4 bases at V and 0 bases at J, with 9 bases in the middle. This CDR3 region has 14 residues. CDR1 SQVTM and CDR2 ANQGSEA come from the germline V gene. CDR3 in DNA: TGCAGCGTTGCCCTTATCGCGAACACCGGGGAGCTGTTTTTT. Amino acids: CSVALIANTGELFF.